This T cell receptor (beta chain) was identified in a study of breast tumors, draining lymph nodes, adjacent tissues. The study's findings and limits: Tumor TCR diversity was below lymph nodes but above nontumor tissue. Luminal-like breast cancer showed significantly greater tumor-nontumor repertoire similarity than basal-like breast cancer did. The data were judged consistent with most tumor T cells coming from lymph node and expanding in tumor.

Breast cancer patients provided tissue from their axillary draining lymph nodes. Via MiXCR, TCRdb re-called the multiplex PCR reads, giving one row per CDR3 protein. Among approximately 150,000 distinct CDR3 sequences listed, around a third were seen once. This CDR3 contains 14 residues. The V gene's germline CDR1 is SGHRS and CDR2 YFSETQ. Trimming shortened V by 0 bases and J by 6 bases, and 10 bases separated the two germline ends. The sample holds many counts of this clonotype. What it recognizes is unknown. This chain connects TRBV5-1 to TRBJ2-1; no definite D call. Sequenced input: axillary lymph node tissue. The TCR was taken from a female donor with breast cancer. Some clones in this sample may be carry-over from other donors' samples. CDR3 amino acids: CASSLGPSINEQFF. The CDR3, as DNA: TGCGCCAGCAGCTTGGGGCCTAGTATCAATGAGCAGTTCTTC.